The rows below give T cell receptor beta chains drawn from one sample of a study of blood T cell repertoires in COVID-19. The data were produced by immunoSEQ multiplex PCR, yet TCRdb's version contains in-frame clones alone and is incomplete. The top ten hold more than 0.7% of the sample, which has nearly 200,000 clones, 80% to 90% seen once. The sample taken for sequencing was peripheral blood. Every receptor here comes from an older woman with acute or convalescent COVID-19. CDR3s include the opening cysteine and the closing phenylalanine or tryptophan. D genes are given only for firm matches. Some rows mark clone size as missing; the rest say once, few, many or name a class of expanded clone.

d_gene | j_gene | v_gene | abundance | CDR3nt | CDR3aa
- | TRBJ2-7 | TRBV10-1 | - | TGCGCCAGCAGTGAGTCGGGCCCGAAAAACGAGCAGTACTTC | CASSESGPKNEQYF
- | TRBJ1-2 | TRBV11-2 | - | TGTGCCAGCAGCTTAGGACAGGTCTATGGCTACACCTTC | CASSLGQVYGYTF
- | TRBJ2-1 | TRBV21-1 | - | TGTGCCAGCAGCAAAGCGGGGAACAGGGGGTTCTTC | CASSKAGNRGFF
TRBD1 | TRBJ1-1 | TRBV5-6 | - | TGTGCCAGCAGCTTGGCCGGGACAGGGACGATGAGATATGTGACTGAAGCTTTCTTT | CASSLAGTGTMRYVTEAFF
TRBD1 | TRBJ1-2 | TRBV16 | once | TGTGCCAGCAGCCGGACAGGGGAGTTTGATGGCTACACCTTC | CASSRTGEFDGYTF
- | TRBJ1-1 | TRBV2 | - | TGTGCCAGCAGATCCGAGGGGAGGGCTGAAGCTTTCTTT | CASRSEGRAEAFF
- | TRBJ2-7 | TRBV2 | - | TGTGCCAGCAGGGGAGACTACGAGCAGTACTTC | CASRGDYEQYF
TRBD1 | TRBJ2-7 | TRBV12-5 | - | TGTGCTAGTGGTCCCCCAGGGGGCGATCCCCTCGAGCAGTACTTC | CASGPPGGDPLEQYF
TRBD1 | TRBJ1-3 | TRBV9 | - | TGTGCCAGCAGCTCTGGACAGGGGACAAACACCATATATTTT | CASSSGQGTNTIYF
TRBD2 | TRBJ2-1 | TRBV24-1 | - | TGTGCCACCAGTGATCGACTAGCGGGAGACAATGAGCAGTTCTTC | CATSDRLAGDNEQFF
- | TRBJ1-2 | TRBV6-6 | few | TGTGCCAGCAGACAGGACGGGCTCGGCGGCTACACCTTC | CASRQDGLGGYTF
TRBD1 | TRBJ1-1 | TRBV18 | once | TGTGCCAGCTCACCGCCCAGGACAGGGAGTAGGAACACTGAAGCTTTCTTT | CASSPPRTGSRNTEAFF
- | TRBJ2-5 | TRBV5-4 | few | TGTGCCAGCAGCGGGACACAGGGTGAGACCCAGTACTTC | CASSGTQGETQYF
- | TRBJ1-2 | TRBV7-2 | - | TGTGCCAGCAGCTTAGCCGGAGCGAACTATGGCTACACCTTC | CASSLAGANYGYTF
TRBD2 | TRBJ2-7 | TRBV5-5 | - | TGTGCCAGCAGCTTGCAGGTAGCGGGAGATTCAGAGCAGTACTTC | CASSLQVAGDSEQYF
- | TRBJ1-5 | TRBV19 | - | TGTGCCAGTAGAGGATATCGAGAGGGCAATCAGCCCCAGCATTTT | CASRGYREGNQPQHF
TRBD2 | TRBJ2-7 | TRBV6-6 | - | TGTGCCAGCAGTCTTGGGACTAGCGGGCCCCTGTACTTC | CASSLGTSGPLYF
TRBD1 | TRBJ1-2 | TRBV7-9 | once | TGTGCCAGCAGCCCCGGACAGGGGGCGCGAGGCTACACCTTC | CASSPGQGARGYTF
- | TRBJ2-1 | TRBV7-6 | - | TGTGCCAGCAGCTTTACGCTCCAGGATTCCGATGAGCAGTTCTTC | CASSFTLQDSDEQFF
- | TRBJ2-7 | TRBV19 | - | TGTGCCAGTAGTATTGGGCTAGGGGGCTACGAGCAGTACTTC | CASSIGLGGYEQYF
TRBD1 | TRBJ2-1 | TRBV4-3 | - | TGCGCCAGCAGCCAGGGGACAGGGGAAGCAAGTAGTGAGCAGTTCTTC | CASSQGTGEASSEQFF
- | TRBJ2-7 | TRBV5-6 | once | TGTGCCAGCAGCTCGATAGATGGGCGCTCCTACGAGCAGTACTTC | CASSSIDGRSYEQYF
- | TRBJ2-5 | TRBV3-1/TRBV3-2 | - | TGTGCCAGCAGCCTTCCCGTACAAGAGACCCAGTACTTC | CASSLPVQETQYF
- | TRBJ2-2 | TRBV11-2 | - | TGTGCCAGCAGCTTAGATCTCGCGAACACCGGGGAGCTGTTTTTT | CASSLDLANTGELFF
TRBD2 | TRBJ2-2 | TRBV5-1 | once | TGCGCCAGCAGCTTGGGCCTAGCGGGGGCCGGGGAGCTGTTTTTT | CASSLGLAGAGELFF
- | TRBJ1-1 | TRBV6-5 | - | TGTGCCAGCAAAGACTTCAACACTGAAGCTTTCTTT | CASKDFNTEAFF
- | TRBJ2-1 | TRBV5-6 | - | TGTGCCAGTCAGTTCAGACTAGATTTCCCTTATGAGCAGTTCTTC | CASQFRLDFPYEQFF
TRBD1 | TRBJ1-5 | TRBV2 | - | TGTGCCAGCAGGGGGACAGGGTATAGCAATCAGCCCCAGCATTTT | CASRGTGYSNQPQHF
- | TRBJ1-2 | TRBV5-1 | - | TGCGCCAGCAGCTTGGTCCCAGCTAACTATGGCTACACCTTC | CASSLVPANYGYTF
- | TRBJ1-2 | TRBV19 | few | TGTGCCAGTAGTATTACCGACAGACGAGGAAACTATGGCTACACCTTC | CASSITDRRGNYGYTF
TRBD1 | TRBJ2-7 | TRBV24-1 | - | TGTGCCACCAGTGATCCTGACAGGGGGCACGAGCAGTACTTC | CATSDPDRGHEQYF
TRBD1 | TRBJ1-2 | TRBV10-2 | once | TGCGCCAGCAGCGCGGACAGGTCCTACGGCTACACCTTC | CASSADRSYGYTF
- | TRBJ2-7 | TRBV2 | - | TGTGCCAGCAATCCAGGGGGACTAGGTAGTCGCGAGCAGTACTTC | CASNPGGLGSREQYF
- | TRBJ1-2 | TRBV19 | - | TGTGCCAGTAGTATGTCCCGTATAGGGGGACACTATGGCTACACCTTC | CASSMSRIGGHYGYTF
- | TRBJ2-2 | TRBV6-1 | - | TGTGCCAGCAGTGAAGGGCTAGTTAACACCGGGGAGCTGTTTTTT | CASSEGLVNTGELFF
- | TRBJ1-4 | TRBV5-4 | - | TGTGCCAGCAGTCAGTACGCAACTAATGAAAAACTGTTTTTT | CASSQYATNEKLFF
- | TRBJ1-1 | TRBV13 | - | TGTGCCAGCAGCTTAGGACAGGGCGCTGAAGCTTTCTTT | CASSLGQGAEAFF
- | TRBJ2-1 | TRBV5-6 | - | TGTGCCAGCAGCTCTACAGCGGGCCGGTTGTGGTTCTTC | CASSSTAGRLWFF
- | TRBJ1-5 | TRBV2 | - | TGTGCCAGCAGTGACTCAGACAGTTTAGGCAATCAGCCCCAGCATTTT | CASSDSDSLGNQPQHF
- | TRBJ1-6 | TRBV5-6 | - | TGTGCCAGCAGCGTAGGCAGGGGAGTCTATAATTCACCCCTCCACTTT | CASSVGRGVYNSPLHF
TRBD1 | TRBJ2-5 | TRBV11-3 | - | TGTGCCAGCAGCCCGAATACAGGGGGTCAAGAGACCCAGTACTTC | CASSPNTGGQETQYF
- | TRBJ1-1 | TRBV28 | once | TGTGCCAGCCTTTGGGGGGGCGGCGGCACTGAAGCTTTCTTT | CASLWGGGGTEAFF
- | TRBJ1-3 | TRBV9 | few | TGTGCCAGCAGCGTAGGAGGACAGAGTGGAAACACCATATATTTT | CASSVGGQSGNTIYF